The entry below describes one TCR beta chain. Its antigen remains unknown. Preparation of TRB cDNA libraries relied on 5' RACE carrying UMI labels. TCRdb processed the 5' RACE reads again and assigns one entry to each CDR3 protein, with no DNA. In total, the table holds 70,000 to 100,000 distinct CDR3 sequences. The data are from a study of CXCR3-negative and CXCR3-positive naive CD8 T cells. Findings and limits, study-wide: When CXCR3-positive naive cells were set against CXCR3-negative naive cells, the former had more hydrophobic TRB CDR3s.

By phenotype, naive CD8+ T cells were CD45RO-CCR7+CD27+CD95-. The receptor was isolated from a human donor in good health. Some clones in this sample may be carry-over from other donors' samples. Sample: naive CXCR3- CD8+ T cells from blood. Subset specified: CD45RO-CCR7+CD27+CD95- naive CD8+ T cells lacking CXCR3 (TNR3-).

CDR3 region: CASSFSEAVGYQPQHF. The chain is built from TRBV12-3 or TRBV12-4 and TRBJ1-5. This CDR3 spans 16 amino acids.